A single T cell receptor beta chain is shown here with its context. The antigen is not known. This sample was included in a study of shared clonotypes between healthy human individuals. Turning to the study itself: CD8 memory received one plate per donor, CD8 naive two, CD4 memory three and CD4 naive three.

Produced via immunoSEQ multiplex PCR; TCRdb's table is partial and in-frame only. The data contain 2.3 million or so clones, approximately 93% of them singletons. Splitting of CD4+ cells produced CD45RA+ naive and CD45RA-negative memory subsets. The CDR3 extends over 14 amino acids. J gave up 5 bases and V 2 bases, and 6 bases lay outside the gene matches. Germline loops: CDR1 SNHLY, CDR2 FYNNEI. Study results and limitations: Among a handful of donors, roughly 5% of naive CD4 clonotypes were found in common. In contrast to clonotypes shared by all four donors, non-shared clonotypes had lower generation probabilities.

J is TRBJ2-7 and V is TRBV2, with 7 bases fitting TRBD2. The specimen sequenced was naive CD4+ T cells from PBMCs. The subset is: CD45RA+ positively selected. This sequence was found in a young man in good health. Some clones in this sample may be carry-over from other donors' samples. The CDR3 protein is CASSERLLADEQYF. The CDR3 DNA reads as TGTGCCAGCAGTGAAAGGTTGCTAGCGGACGAGCAGTACTTC. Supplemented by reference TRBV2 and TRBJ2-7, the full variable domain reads EPEVTQTPSHQVTQMGQEVILRCVPISNHLYFYWYRQILGQKVEFLVSFYNNEISEKSEIFDDQFSVERPDGSNFTLKIRSTKLEDSAMYFCASSERLLADEQYFGPGTRLTVT.